This T cell receptor (beta chain) was captured in a study of identical twins. General study points: Fewer insertions marked abundant cord blood beta clonotypes; young adult naive trended weakly, memory not at all.

Many counts were recorded for this clonotype. Its antigen is still unknown. TCRdb ran MiXCR on the 5' RACE reads and lists one entry per CDR3 protein. The sample lists 410,000 or so distinct CDR3 sequences, around 20% occurring once. Germline CDR1 KGHDR, CDR2 SFDVKD. The V end lost 5 bases, the J end lost 0 bases, and 10 bases lay between the germline ends. The CDR3 sequence is 14 residues long. The chain recombines TRBV24-1 with TRBJ2-7; D gene uncertain. The sample consisted of naive T cells sorted from blood. This receptor was obtained from a man aged 45-65 years in good health. The CDR3 region has the DNA TGTGCCACCAGTGCGACATCCTCCTCCTACGAGCAGTACTTC. Translated: CATSATSSSYEQYF.